This T cell receptor (beta chain) was sequenced in a study of T cell repertoires in cytomegalovirus infection. Study context: Used in the study were CMV epitopes, some recently identified and HLA-C-restricted, others well-studied and HLA-B-restricted. Matching HLA type and CMV infection were both indicated by public TCR beta signatures.

Points from the study as a whole: Ex vivo responses were dominated by HLA-C-restricted CMV-specific TCR beta clonotypes. Individuals carrying CMV plus the relevant HLA were identified by cumulative frequency of public TCR beta families.

TCRdb re-derived calls from the reads in MiXCR, one entry per CDR3 protein. The table has some 320,000 distinct CDR3 sequences, 25% to 30% seen once; the top ten hold about 19%. Trimming took 0 bases from V and 5 from J, leaving 8 bases between them. Germline V CDR1 and CDR2: SGHTA, FQGNSA. This CDR3 spans 13 amino acids. As regards this clonotype: Its specificity is not known.

Sample: cultured PBMCs, taken from culture after CMV antigen stimulation. This sequence joins TRBV7-2 and TRBJ2-7, with unresolved D. This clonotype originated in a human donor in good health (CMV status not recorded). Some clones in this sample may be carry-over from other donors' samples. The CDR3 spells CASSLAPEDEQYF. The CDR3, as DNA: TGTGCCAGCAGCTTAGCCCCTGAGGACGAGCAGTACTTC.